This passage covers 7 T cell receptor beta chains from one sample sequenced in a study of shared clonotypes between healthy human individuals (dated by TCRdb to 2018 to 2020). Libraries were constructed by the immunoSEQ multiplex PCR assay. This immuneACCESS table, as held by TCRdb, lists in-frame sequences with V and J called but not all clones. Of the missing ones, under half trace to an unresolved V gene in checked studies; the others have no known cause. This sample is represented by approximately 1,000,000 clones; around three quarters of them were singletons. The top ten hold approximately 0.52% of the sample. The material sequenced was memory CD4+ T cells from PBMCs. Sample cell subset or site, as interpreted from the label and publication: CD45RA-negative fraction. The receptors originated from a man younger than 35 in good health. Some clones in this sample may be carry-over from other donors' samples.

There are a few counts of this clone. The junction departs from the called germline gene at one end, perhaps through a read error. CDR3 region: CASSLQERVSSQPQHF. CDR3 bases: TGTGCCAGCAGTTTACAGGAAAGGGTAAGCAGTCAGCCCCAGCATTTT. This chain uses TRBV28 with TRBJ1-5; D gene ambiguous. The germline V gene has CDR1 MDHEN and CDR2 SYDVKM. The CDR3 is made up of 16 amino acids.

This clone came up once. The genes are TRBV27 and TRBJ1-1; no clear D. Germline V gives CDR1 MNHEY, CDR2 SMNVEV (reference sequence). Trimming left V 4 bases short and J 4 bases short, with 13 bases between. This CDR3 has 14 residues. CDR3 loop: CASSSREKGTEAFF. For the CDR3, the DNA is TGTGCCAGCAGTTCGCGAGAAAAGGGCACTGAAGCTTTCTTT.

This chain uses TRBV19 with TRBJ2-6; D gene ambiguous. Germline V lookup: CDR1 LNHDA, CDR2 SQIVND (reference sequence). Trimming took off 1 base at V and 2 bases at J, with 9 bases between the two ends. The CDR3 has 16 amino acids. The CDR3 region is CASSIVSGTGANVLTF. DNA of the CDR3: TGTGCCAGTAGTATAGTATCAGGTACTGGGGCCAACGTCCTGACTTTC.

The rearrangement uses TRBV2 and TRBJ1-1; D uncertain. The length of the CDR3 is 15 residues. V lost 3 bases and J 1 base, leaving 12 bases between the germline ends. Per germline, CDR1 SNHLY and CDR2 FYNNEI. The CDR3 sequence: CASSEYTVGNTEAFF. CDR3 DNA sequence: TGTGCCAGCAGTGAGTATACAGTGGGGAACACTGAAGCTTTCTTT.

The rearrangement joins TRBV28 to TRBJ2-7, with TRBD1 matching 8 bases. Per the germline V gene, CDR1 is MDHEN and CDR2 is SYDVKM. This CDR3 spans 15 amino acids. J lost 3 bases, V lost 7 bases, and 11 bases had no gene match. The CDR3 DNA follows: TGTGCCAGCACCTCCCCCGGGACAGGAATCTACGAGCAGTACTTC. It is translated as CASTSPGTGIYEQYF.

This chain connects TRBV6-5 to TRBJ1-4; D call uncertain. The CDR3 consists of 14 residues. Trimming shortened V by 7 bases and J by 0 bases, and 9 bases separated the two germline ends. Germline CDR1 and CDR2: MNHEY and SVGAGI. The CDR3, as DNA: TGTGCCAGCATGGAGGGCCCAACTAATGAAAAACTGTTTTTT. Encoded protein: CASMEGPTNEKLFF.

The rearrangement joins TRBV28 to TRBJ2-6; D unclear. Germline V lookup: CDR1 MDHEN, CDR2 SYDVKM. This CDR3 is built from 14 residues. Trimming left V 5 bases short and J 1 base short, with 6 bases between. CDR3 nucleotides: TGTGCCAGCAGTAAACAATCTGGGGCCAACGTCCTGACTTTC. Translated: CASSKQSGANVLTF. Supplemented by reference TRBV28 and TRBJ2-6, the full variable domain reads DVKVTQSSRYLVKRTGEKVFLECVQDMDHENMFWYRQDPGLGLRLIYFSYDVKMKEKGDIPEGYSVSREKKERFSLILESASTNQTSMYLCASSKQSGANVLTFGAGSRLTVL.